This T cell receptor (beta chain) was captured by sequencing in a study of OX40 agonist ivuxolimab in advanced cancers. Findings and caveats of the study: Clonal expansion in partial responders at 0.1-3.0 mg/kg ranked among the lowest. Among expanded peripheral T cells, antigen specificity went undetermined.

The assay was immunoSEQ multiplex PCR, and TCRdb's table has in-frame clones only and misses some. The sample has 100,000 to 120,000 clones; about nine tenths are singletons. This CDR3 spans 15 amino acids. V lost 3 bases to trimming and J lost 3 bases; unmatched junction nucleotides: 7. The germline V gene encodes CDR1 SGHRS and CDR2 YFSETQ. As concerns this clone: Its antigen is still unknown.

The receptor was isolated from an adult with an advanced solid tumor such as melanoma, head and neck, liver or kidney cancer. This chain links TRBV5-1 with TRBJ2-3; TRBD1 aligns across 7 bases. The source was CD4+ or CD8+ T cells sorted from blood, collected in a trial of the OX40 agonist ivuxolimab. CDR3 DNA sequence: TGCGCCAGCAGCTACCAGGGGGTCAGGACAGATACGCAGTATTTT. Protein: CASSYQGVRTDTQYF.